A single sample is the source of the 8 T cell receptor beta chains below, sequenced in a study of beta chain features in type 1 diabetes. Study-wide results and limits: Moderate but significant shortening of TCRB CDR3s was recorded in all four CD4+ subsets from Type 1 diabetes patients.

cDNA synthesis used the whole RNA isolate, giving expressed TCRB sequences. Assay: immunoSEQ multiplex PCR; the TCRdb copy retains only in-frame clones and omits some. The data contain around 710,000 clones, over 10% of them singletons. These receptors are not linked to any known antigen. Specimen: naive CD4+ T cells from blood. These receptor sequences come from a man aged 25-40 years with type 1 diabetes.

The J gene is TRBJ2-5, the V gene TRBV30; D might be TRBD1 (6 bases). Trimming pared 2 bases from V and 4 bases from J, leaving 11 bases between. Germline V gene lookup returns CDR1 GTSNPN and CDR2 SVGIG (reference sequence). The CDR3 contains 13 residues. CDR3 nucleotide sequence: TGTGCCTGGAGTTGGTCAGGGGTAGAGACCCAGTACTTC. Its protein product is CAWSWSGVETQYF.

The chain links TRBV7-9 to TRBJ1-2; D gene ambiguous. CDR1 and CDR2 from the germline V gene are SEHNR and FQNEAQ (reference sequence). V was shortened by 2 bases and J by 4 bases, with 11 bases between the two germline ends. The length of the CDR3 is 14 residues. CDR3 sequence (DNA): TGTGCCAGCAGCTTATGGGGAATCGGCTATGGCTACACCTTC. Its protein is CASSLWGIGYGYTF. Together with reference TRBV7-9 and TRBJ1-2, the CDR3 gives the full variable domain: DTGVSQNPRHKITKRGQNVTFRCDPISEHNRLYWYRQTLGQGPEFLTYFQNEAQLEKSRLLSDRFSAERPKGSFSTLEIQRTEQGDSAMYLCASSLWGIGYGYTFGSGTRLTVV.

CDR3: CASSTRQGLNYGYTF. The CDR3 bases are TGTGCCAGTAGTACTCGACAGGGGTTGAACTATGGCTACACCTTC. The V gene is TRBV19, the J gene TRBJ1-2; the match to TRBD1 covers 8 bases. CDR3 length equals 15 residues. V lost 4 bases to trimming and J lost 2 bases; unmatched junction nucleotides: 6. Germline V gene sequence: CDR1 LNHDA, CDR2 SQIVND (reference sequence).

The CDR3: CASSVAANYGYTF. Here the CDR3 DNA reads TGTGCCAGCAGCGTAGCAGCTAACTATGGCTACACCTTC. The genes are TRBV9 and TRBJ1-2; D uncertain. V dropped 0 bases and J dropped 0 bases, with 3 bases sitting between them. Germline V gene sequence: CDR1 SGDLS, CDR2 YYNGEE. The CDR3 runs 13 residues.

The rearrangement joins TRBV15 to TRBJ2-2; TRBD1 is a possible D gene (6 bases). The CDR3 length is 16 residues. Deletions cut 0 bases from V and 1 base from J, with 9 bases between. CDR1 and CDR2 from the germline V gene are LNHNV and YYDKDF (reference sequence). As DNA, the CDR3 is TGTGCCACCAGCAGAGAAAACAGGGTGAACACCGGGGAGCTGTTTTTT. Amino acid sequence: CATSRENRVNTGELFF.

This clone showed up just a few times. The chain carries TRBV29-1 and TRBJ1-2; unclear D gene. The CDR3 spans 17 residues. Trimming stripped 0 bases from V and 4 bases from J, with 21 bases between. Per germline, CDR1 SQVTM and CDR2 ANQGSEA. In DNA, the CDR3 is TGCAGCGTTGAAGATCTTATCGTGGGGAATAATCGCTATGGCTACACCTTC. Protein: CSVEDLIVGNNRYGYTF.

This clone has a handful of counts. The V gene is TRBV9, the J gene TRBJ2-5; 12 bases are shared with TRBD2. The CDR3 runs 16 residues. Germline V CDR1 and CDR2: SGDLS, YYNGEE. J gave up 5 bases and V 3 bases, and 8 bases lay outside the gene matches. In DNA form, the CDR3 reads TGTGCCAGCAGCGCCCGGACTAGCGGGGTTATGGAGACCCAGTACTTC. It translates to CASSARTSGVMETQYF.

The chain uses TRBV5-6 and TRBJ1-2, with unresolved D. Trimming removed 1 base at V and 0 bases at J, with 4 bases between. The CDR3 sequence is 13 residues long. From germline, CDR1 is SGHDT and CDR2 YYEEEE. The CDR3: CASSLNSNYGYTF. The CDR3 DNA follows: TGTGCCAGCAGCTTGAACTCTAACTATGGCTACACCTTC.